This T cell receptor (beta chain) was recovered during a study of cytomegalovirus exposure and HLA in healthy donors. Overall study findings and caveats: A likely sequencing artifact accounted for one observed cluster of highly shared sequence variants. In vitro, a few CMV-associated chains proved specific for CMV antigens. TCR beta chains numbering more than 150 were designated cytomegalovirus-associated. Analysis performed later showed TCR beta chains linked to HLA being more clonally expanded than equally common others.

The CDR3 runs 13 residues. Germline CDR1 reads ENHRY; CDR2 reads SYGVKD. Trimming removed 3 bases at V and 0 bases at J, with 5 bases between. Remarks on this clone: The antigen remains unidentified.

Vbeta (60) and Jbeta (13) primers were used in the PCR. The assay was immunoSEQ multiplex PCR, and TCRdb's table has in-frame clones only and misses some. The specimen's table records some 39,000 clones. This rearrangement joins TRBV10-3 to TRBJ1-1; no clear D. The receptor comes from a male donor in good health and CMV-seronegative. Sequences were obtained from PBMCs. The CDR3 nucleotides read TGTGCCATCAGTGACAACATGAACACTGAAGCTTTCTTT. Amino acid sequence: CAISDNMNTEAFF.